This passage covers 30 T cell receptor beta chains from one sample sequenced in a study of T cell responses to AZD1222 COVID-19 vaccine. Data came from immunoSEQ multiplex PCR; TCRdb stores just in-frame clones and leaves some out. The sample shows 150,000 or so clones, less than 90% of them seen only once. The sequencing here drew on peripheral blood, taken on day 0 of AZD1222 vaccination. These receptors all come from an adult in good health.

The chain uses TRBV28 and TRBJ1-2; D unclear. The V end lost 7 bases, the J end lost 4 bases, and 10 bases lay between the germline ends. This CDR3 contains 12 residues. Germline V gives CDR1 MDHEN, CDR2 SYDVKM. CDR3: CASNLGLYGYTF. For the CDR3, the DNA is TGTGCCAGCAACTTGGGTCTCTATGGCTACACCTTC.

V usage is TRBV2 and J usage is TRBJ1-1; the match to TRBD1 covers 10 bases. The J segment lost 3 bases and the V segment lost 5 bases, leaving 9 bases of the junction unmatched. CDR1 SNHLY and CDR2 FYNNEI come from the germline V gene. This CDR3 region has 16 residues. The CDR3 DNA reads TGTGCCAGCAGTACGCCCGGGACAGGGGTGTACACTGAAGCTTTCTTT. Its translation is CASSTPGTGVYTEAFF.

The gene calls are TRBV6-5 and TRBJ2-7, with 7 bases aligning to TRBD1. In germline, CDR1 is MNHEY, CDR2 SVGAGI. The CDR3 sequence is 14 residues long. The V and J ends lost 6 bases and 5 bases, in that order; junction bases with no gene match: 10. This CDR3 reads CASSNTRDRHEQYF. The CDR3 DNA sequence: TGTGCCAGCAGCAACACCCGGGACAGACACGAGCAGTACTTC.

The chain carries TRBV13 and TRBJ2-7; TRBD2 is a possible D gene (6 bases). Germline lookup yields CDR1 PRHDT and CDR2 FYEKMQ (reference sequence). The CDR3 extends over 14 amino acids. Deletions cut 10 bases from V and 1 base from J, with 17 bases between. CDR3 sequence (DNA): TGTGCCACCGGCTGGTCGAGCGGGTCCTACGAGCAGTACTTC. As protein: CATGWSSGSYEQYF.

The chain has TRBV5-8 and TRBJ2-3, with 10 bases that match TRBD2. CDR3 length: 14 residues. Germline CDR1 reads SGHTS; CDR2 reads YDEGEE. V was pared by 4 bases and J by 4 bases, with 3 bases of the junction left unmatched. The CDR3 DNA reads as TGTGCCAGCAGCCTAGCGGGAGTTGCAGATACGCAGTATTTT. Its translation: CASSLAGVADTQYF.

The chain has TRBV24-1 and TRBJ2-3; D gene unclear. The V end was cut by 6 bases, the J end by 5 bases, with 5 bases between. This CDR3 comprises 11 residues. Germline CDR1 KGHDR, CDR2 SFDVKD. The CDR3 region is CATSNGDTQYF. CDR3 DNA: TGTGCCACCAGTAACGGAGATACGCAGTATTTT.

There are a few counts of this clone. The V and J genes are TRBV2 and TRBJ2-1, with D unclear. Trimming shortened V by 4 bases and J by 8 bases, and 6 bases separated the two germline ends. There are 11 residues in the CDR3. CDR1 and CDR2 (germline): SNHLY, FYNNEI. The CDR3 sequence: CASSGGYEQFF. The CDR3 bases are TGTGCCAGCAGTGGTGGCTATGAGCAGTTCTTC.

The rearrangement joins TRBV19 to TRBJ2-4; TRBD1 matches at 10 bases. V was clipped by 6 bases and J by 2 bases; unmatched bases: 4. This CDR3 contains 15 residues. Germline V gene sequence: CDR1 LNHDA, CDR2 SQIVND (reference sequence). CDR3 sequence reads: CASRETGGSKNIQYF. CDR3 sequence (DNA): TGTGCCAGTAGGGAGACAGGGGGCTCCAAAAACATTCAGTACTTC.

The chain recombines TRBV12-3 or TRBV12-4 with TRBJ1-2; D call uncertain. The CDR3 totals 13 residues. Trimming stripped 1 base from V and 3 bases from J, with 6 bases between. For the CDR3, the DNA is TGTGCCAGCAGTTTAGACGGGGACTATGGCTACACCTTC. Amino acid sequence: CASSLDGDYGYTF.

This chain's CDR3 is CASSLQGRVNSPLHF. CDR3 bases: TGTGCCAGCAGCTTGCAGGGCCGGGTAAATTCACCCCTCCACTTT. V usage is TRBV7-9 and J usage is TRBJ1-6, with a tentative D call TRBD1 (5 bases). The CDR3 loop spans 15 amino acids. V was pared by 3 bases and J by 7 bases, with 13 bases between. Germline assignment: CDR1 SEHNR and CDR2 FQNEAQ (reference sequence).

The genes are TRBV6-1 and TRBJ2-2; 8 nucleotides match TRBD1. This CDR3 spans 18 amino acids. V was clipped by 0 bases and J by 5 bases; unmatched bases: 11. Per the germline V gene, CDR1 is MNHNS and CDR2 is SASEGT. The CDR3 DNA reads as TGTGCCAGCAGTGAAGCGCTGACAGGGGCGGTTCTGACCGGGGAGCTGTTTTTT. It encodes CASSEALTGAVLTGELFF.

The genes are TRBV5-6 and TRBJ1-6; no definite D call. The length of the CDR3 is 16 residues. V lost 1 base to trimming and J lost 5 bases, with 13 bases between them. CDR1 and CDR2 (germline): SGHDT, YYEEEE. The chain's CDR3 is CASSLIGQYHNSPLHF. Here the CDR3 DNA reads TGTGCCAGCAGCTTGATCGGGCAGTACCATAATTCACCCCTCCACTTT.

The gene calls are TRBV4-2 and TRBJ2-1, with 13 bases matching TRBD2. CDR3 size: 17 residues. Trimming took 3 bases from V and 9 from J; bases not matched to a gene: 11. CDR1 LGHNA and CDR2 YNFKEQ come from the germline V gene. The CDR3 DNA reads TGTGCCAGCAGCCAGACGACCGGGACTAGCGGGAACGGTGAGCAGTTCTTC. As protein: CASSQTTGTSGNGEQFF.

This chain connects TRBV28 to TRBJ2-5, with 7 bases matching TRBD1. The germline V gene encodes CDR1 MDHEN and CDR2 SYDVKM. The CDR3 is 16 residues long. V was pared by 4 bases and J by 1 base, with 9 bases of the junction left unmatched. The CDR3 is CASSYQQGRTQETQYF. The CDR3 region has the DNA TGTGCCAGCAGTTACCAACAGGGGCGTACCCAAGAGACCCAGTACTTC.

The J gene is TRBJ1-6, the V gene TRBV6-5, with D tentatively TRBD1 (6 bases). In germline, CDR1 is MNHEY, CDR2 SVGAGI. The length of the CDR3 is 16 residues. The V and J ends lost 0 bases and 8 bases respectively, with 14 bases between them. Here the CDR3 DNA reads TGTGCCAGCAGTTACTCGTTAACAGGGCGCGATTCACCCCTCCACTTT. It translates to CASSYSLTGRDSPLHF.

The chain recombines TRBV21-1 with TRBJ2-7; TRBD2, the table's D call, lacks a check against the DNA. TRBV21-1 is deemed a pseudogene. The CDR3 loop spans 18 amino acids. The CDR3 sequence: CASSKVRRKREGSNEQYF. DNA of the CDR3: TGTGCCAGCAGCAAAGTTAGGCGAAAGCGGGAGGGCAGCAACGAGCAGTACTTC.

The chain uses TRBV5-1 and TRBJ2-7, with a tentative D call TRBD2 (5 bases). This CDR3 region has 13 residues. The V end was cut by 4 bases, the J end by 2 bases, with 10 bases between. The V gene's germline CDR1 is SGHRS and CDR2 YFSETQ. The CDR3 DNA reads as TGCGCCAGCAGCCGGACTGACCCCTACGAGCAGTACTTC. This encodes CASSRTDPYEQYF.

The chain recombines TRBV4-3 with TRBJ1-2; 9 nucleotides align to TRBD1. The germline V gene encodes CDR1 LGHNA and CDR2 YSLEER. The CDR3 spans 17 residues. After removal of 0 bases from V and 6 bases from J, the junction contained 11 bases not matched to a gene. CDR3: CASSQDWGTGQMHGYTF. Here the CDR3 DNA reads TGCGCCAGCAGCCAAGATTGGGGGACAGGGCAAATGCATGGCTACACCTTC.

This clone has just one count. The gene calls are TRBV28 and TRBJ2-7; 12 positions agree with TRBD2. The CDR3 totals 16 residues. CDR1 and CDR2 (germline): MDHEN, SYDVKM. Trimming cost V 6 bases and J 7 bases; bases outside gene matches: 13. The CDR3 DNA sequence: TGTGCCAGCAGACCATGGGGGACTAGCGGGTACACGGAGCAGTACTTC. This sequence encodes CASRPWGTSGYTEQYF.

The chain employs TRBV10-3 and TRBJ2-5; TRBD2 is a possible D gene (5 bases). Trimming removed 4 bases at V and 2 bases at J, with 17 bases between. The CDR3 runs to 16 residues. Germline values: CDR1 ENHRY, CDR2 SYGVKD. CDR3 in DNA: TGTGCCATCAGTGCGGCGCGAGGGAATCGACAAGAGACCCAGTACTTC. It translates to CAISAARGNRQETQYF.

The sample holds one count of this clone. The chain employs TRBV7-8 and TRBJ2-5; weak D call: TRBD1 (6 bases). The V end was cut by 4 bases, the J end by 0 bases, with 9 bases between. This CDR3 is 14 amino acids long. Per the germline V gene, CDR1 is SGHVS and CDR2 is FQNEAQ. CDR3 residues: CASSSGTNQETQYF. CDR3 DNA sequence: TGTGCCAGCAGCTCCGGGACAAACCAAGAGACCCAGTACTTC.

V and J are TRBV24-1 and TRBJ1-2; 8 nucleotides line up with TRBD1. CDR3 size: 13 residues. The trim removed 5 bases at V and 7 bases at J, leaving 5 bases unmatched. Per the germline V gene, CDR1 is KGHDR and CDR2 is SFDVKD. CDR3: CATSAQDRGGYTF. CDR3 nucleotide sequence: TGTGCCACCAGTGCCCAAGACAGGGGTGGCTACACCTTC.

This sequence joins TRBV6-7 and TRBJ1-5; D ambiguous. TRBV6-7 belongs to the ORF category, with a function that is uncertain. V was clipped by 2 bases and J by 3 bases, with 20 bases between them. The CDR3 has 18 residues. CDR3 protein: CASSYGQSRRPFNQPQHF. In nucleotides, the CDR3 is TGTGCCAGCAGTTACGGTCAGTCGAGAAGACCTTTCAATCAGCCCCAGCATTTT.

The chain uses TRBV9 and TRBJ2-1; TRBD2 is a possible D gene (6 bases). This CDR3 comprises 15 residues. Germline V gene sequence: CDR1 SGDLS, CDR2 YYNGEE. The V and J ends lost 4 bases and 6 bases respectively, with 17 bases between them. CDR3 amino acids: CASSPGLDLPNEQFF. As DNA, the CDR3 is TGTGCCAGCAGCCCGGGACTCGACCTACCCAATGAGCAGTTCTTC.

This clone has just one count. The sample has other DNA sequences that encode this CDR3 too. The rearrangement links TRBV7-9 to TRBJ1-1; D is unclear. Trimming shortened V by 2 bases and J by 4 bases, and 5 bases separated the two germline ends. Germline CDR1 and CDR2: SEHNR and FQNEAQ (reference sequence). The CDR3 length is 12 residues. Written as DNA, the CDR3 is TGTGCCAGCAGCTTAAGGGCCACTGAAGCTTTCTTT. This sequence encodes CASSLRATEAFF.

The rearrangement uses TRBV2 and TRBJ1-4; 8 bases match TRBD1. Germline V gene sequence: CDR1 SNHLY, CDR2 FYNNEI. The CDR3 contains 15 residues. V shed 7 bases, J shed 0 bases, and the junction held 4 bases outside the gene matches. CDR3 sequence: CASKNRGTTNEKLFF. In nucleotides, the CDR3 is TGTGCCAGCAAAAACAGGGGGACAACTAATGAAAAACTGTTTTTT.

The gene calls are TRBV11-1 and TRBJ2-7; 9 bases match TRBD1. Germline V gene sequence: CDR1 SGHAT, CDR2 FQDESV (reference sequence). The V segment lost 2 bases and the J segment 1 base; nucleotides outside the gene matches: 3. The CDR3 contains 15 residues. The CDR3 region is CASSLTGTGSYEQYF. The DNA of the CDR3 is TGTGCCAGCAGCTTAACCGGGACAGGGTCCTACGAGCAGTACTTC. Variable domain in full (rest from reference TRBV11-1 and TRBJ2-7): EAEVAQSPRYKITEKSQAVAFWCDPISGHATLYWYRQILGQGPELLVQFQDESVVDDSQLPKDRFSAERLKGVDSTLKIQPAELGDSAMYLCASSLTGTGSYEQYFGPGTRLTVT.

V usage is TRBV28 and J usage is TRBJ1-6; 7 positions agree with TRBD1. Germline V gene data show CDR1 as MDHEN and CDR2 as SYDVKM. V lost 7 bases and J lost 11; bases outside the gene matches: 14. This CDR3 region has 15 residues. In DNA form, the CDR3 reads TGTGCCAGCACCACGTCGACAGGGAGGACAACACCCCTCCACTTT. Translation: CASTTSTGRTTPLHF.

The CDR3 reads CATSSGKASYNEQFF. CDR3 nucleotide sequence: TGTGCCACCAGCAGTGGGAAGGCCTCCTACAATGAGCAGTTCTTC. The chain couples TRBV15 to TRBJ2-1; D is unclear. Germline V lookup: CDR1 LNHNV, CDR2 YYDKDF (reference sequence). V was pared by 3 bases and J by 0 bases, with 9 bases between. The CDR3 extends over 15 amino acids.

V gene TRBV30 combines with J gene TRBJ2-2; D may be TRBD1 or TRBD2 (5 bases each). V was cut by 4 bases and J by 0 bases, with 27 bases left in between. CDR3 size: 20 residues. CDR1 is GTSNPN, CDR2 SVGIG, per germline (reference sequence). The CDR3 DNA reads as TGTGCCTGGACGGGACGAAAGAGGGATGGAGGCCGCGCGAACACCGGGGAGCTGTTTTTT. It translates to CAWTGRKRDGGRANTGELFF.